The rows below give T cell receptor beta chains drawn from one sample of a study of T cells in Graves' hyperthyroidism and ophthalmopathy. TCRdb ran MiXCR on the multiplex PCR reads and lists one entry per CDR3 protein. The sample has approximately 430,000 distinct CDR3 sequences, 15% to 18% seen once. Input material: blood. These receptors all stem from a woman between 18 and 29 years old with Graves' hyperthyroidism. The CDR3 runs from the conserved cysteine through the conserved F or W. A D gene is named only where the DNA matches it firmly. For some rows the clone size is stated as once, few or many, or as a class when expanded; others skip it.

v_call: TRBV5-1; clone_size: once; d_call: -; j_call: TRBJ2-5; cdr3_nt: TGCGCCAGCAGCTTGTGGCGGCCCCTCCGGGAGACCCAGTACTTC; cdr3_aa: CASSLWRPLRETQYF
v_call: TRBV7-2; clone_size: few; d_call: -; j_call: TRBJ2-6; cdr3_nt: TGTGCCAGCAGCTTAGATGGTGGGGCCAACGTCCTGACTTTC; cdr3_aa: CASSLDGGANVLTF
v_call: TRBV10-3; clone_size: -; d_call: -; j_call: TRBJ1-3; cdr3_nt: TGTGCCATCAGTGAGTCGGCAGGATCTGGAAACACCATATATTTT; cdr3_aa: CAISESAGSGNTIYF
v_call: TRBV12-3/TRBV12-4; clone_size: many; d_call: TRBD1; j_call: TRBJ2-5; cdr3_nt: TGTGCCAGCAGCCGGGACAGGGATCGGCAAGAGACCCAGTACTTC; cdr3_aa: CASSRDRDRQETQYF
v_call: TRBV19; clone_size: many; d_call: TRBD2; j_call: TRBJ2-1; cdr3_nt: TGTGCCAGTAGACCTACTAGCGGGGTGTACAATGAGCAGTTCTTC; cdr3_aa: CASRPTSGVYNEQFF
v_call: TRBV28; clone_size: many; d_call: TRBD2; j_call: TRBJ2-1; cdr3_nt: TGTGCCAGCAGTTCCAGGACTAGCGGGAGGCCCAATGAGCAGTTCTTC; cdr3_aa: CASSSRTSGRPNEQFF
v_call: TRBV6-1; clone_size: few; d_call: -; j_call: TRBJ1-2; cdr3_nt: TGTGCCAGCAGTACGACAGGTCGCCTCTATGGCTACACCTTC; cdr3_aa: CASSTTGRLYGYTF
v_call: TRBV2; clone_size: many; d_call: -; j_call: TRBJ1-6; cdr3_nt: TGTGCCAGCAGCGCCCGGGGTCTTTACTCCTATAATTCACCCCTCCACTTT; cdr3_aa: CASSARGLYSYNSPLHF
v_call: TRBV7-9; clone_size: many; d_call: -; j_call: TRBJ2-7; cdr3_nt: TGTGCCAGCAGCTTTCTTGGGGGTTCCTACGAGCAGTACTTC; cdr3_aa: CASSFLGGSYEQYF
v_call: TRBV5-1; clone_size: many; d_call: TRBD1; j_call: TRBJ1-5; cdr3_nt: TGCGCCAGCAGCCCTGGGACAGGGGCCGATCAGCCCCAGCATTTT; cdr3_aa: CASSPGTGADQPQHF
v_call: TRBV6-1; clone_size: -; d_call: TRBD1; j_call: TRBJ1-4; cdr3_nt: TGTGCCAGCAGGGGGTCGGGGACAGCTGAAAAACTGGTTTTT; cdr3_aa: CASRGSGTAEKLVF
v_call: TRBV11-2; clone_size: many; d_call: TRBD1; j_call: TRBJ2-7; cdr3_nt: TGTGCCAGCAGCCGCCAGGGGACAGGGGGCGTAGGCCTCGTCGAGCAGTACTTC; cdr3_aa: CASSRQGTGGVGLVEQYF
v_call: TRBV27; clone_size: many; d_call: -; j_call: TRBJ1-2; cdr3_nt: TGTGCCAGCAGTTTATTCGGCTATGGCTACACCTTC; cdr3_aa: CASSLFGYGYTF
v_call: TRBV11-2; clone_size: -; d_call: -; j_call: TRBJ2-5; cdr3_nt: TGTGCCAGCAGCTTAGGACTAAGAGAGACCCAGTACTTC; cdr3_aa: CASSLGLRETQYF
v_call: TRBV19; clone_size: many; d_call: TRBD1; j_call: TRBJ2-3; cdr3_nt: TGTGCCAGTACGCGTCAGACAGGGGCGGCAGATACGCAGTATTTT; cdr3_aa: CASTRQTGAADTQYF
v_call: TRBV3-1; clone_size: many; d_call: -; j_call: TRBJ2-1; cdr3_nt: TGTGCCAGCAGTCCCGAGGGGGTTGGGATGTATGAGCAGTTCTTC; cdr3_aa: CASSPEGVGMYEQFF
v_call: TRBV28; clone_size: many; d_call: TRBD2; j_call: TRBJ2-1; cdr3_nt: TGTGCCAGCATCTTGGTGGTAGCGGGGGGGCTGAATGAGCAGTTCTTC; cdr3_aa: CASILVVAGGLNEQFF
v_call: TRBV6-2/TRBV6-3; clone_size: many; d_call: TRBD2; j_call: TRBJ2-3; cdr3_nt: TGTGCCAGCACCGATAGCGGGGACCACACAGATACGCAGTATTTT; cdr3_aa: CASTDSGDHTDTQYF
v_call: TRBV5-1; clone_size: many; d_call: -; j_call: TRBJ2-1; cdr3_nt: TGCGCCAGCAGCCCCCTGGCACGGGAGTCTATAAATGAGCAGTTCTTC; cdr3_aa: CASSPLARESINEQFF
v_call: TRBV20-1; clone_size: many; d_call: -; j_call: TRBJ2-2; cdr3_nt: TGCAGTGCTAGTAGGGGACTGTCGAACACCGGGGAGCTGTTTTTT; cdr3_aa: CSASRGLSNTGELFF
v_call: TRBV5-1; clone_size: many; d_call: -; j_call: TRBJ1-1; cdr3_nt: TGCGCCAGCGGCTTGACCCGCTGGGGGGGCGCTGAAGCTTTCTTT; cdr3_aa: CASGLTRWGGAEAFF
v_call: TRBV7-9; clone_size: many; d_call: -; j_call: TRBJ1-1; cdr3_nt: TGTGCCAGCAGCTTAGTAGGTTTGAACACTGAAGCTTTCTTT; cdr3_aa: CASSLVGLNTEAFF
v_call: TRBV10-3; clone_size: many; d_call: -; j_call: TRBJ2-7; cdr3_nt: TGTGCCATCAGTGAGTCCATCGGGAGCTCCTACGAGCAGTACTTC; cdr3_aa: CAISESIGSSYEQYF
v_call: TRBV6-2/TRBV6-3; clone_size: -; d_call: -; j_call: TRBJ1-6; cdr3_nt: TGTGCCAGCAGTTACTTTGGGGGCAGGTCACCCCTCCACTTT; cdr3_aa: CASSYFGGRSPLHF
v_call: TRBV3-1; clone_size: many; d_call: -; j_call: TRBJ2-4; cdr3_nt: TGTGCCAGCAGCGGGACTGCACGAGGAGCCAAAAACATTCAGTACTTC; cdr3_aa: CASSGTARGAKNIQYF
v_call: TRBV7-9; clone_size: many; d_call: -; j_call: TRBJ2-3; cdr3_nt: TGTGCCAGCAGAACATCCGGCGTGGGGGGCGCGGATACGCAGTATTTT; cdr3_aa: CASRTSGVGGADTQYF
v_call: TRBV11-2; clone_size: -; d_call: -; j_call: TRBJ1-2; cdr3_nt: TGTGCCAGCAGCCCGGGGGCGGGGGAGATGCGAGGCTACACCTTC; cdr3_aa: CASSPGAGEMRGYTF
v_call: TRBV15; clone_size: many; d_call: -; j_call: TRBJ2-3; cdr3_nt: TGTGCCACCAGCAGAGATCGCTCGACTAGCACAGATACGCAGTATTTT; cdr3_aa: CATSRDRSTSTDTQYF
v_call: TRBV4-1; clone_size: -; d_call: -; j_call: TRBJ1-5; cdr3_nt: TGCGCCAGCAGCCAAGGGGCTCAGAGTTCCCAGCCCCAGCATTTT; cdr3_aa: CASSQGAQSSQPQHF
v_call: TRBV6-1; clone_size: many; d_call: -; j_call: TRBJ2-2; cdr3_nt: TGTGCCAGCAGTGAATCCTGGGAAAACGGGAACGGGGAGCTGTTTTTT; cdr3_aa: CASSESWENGNGELFF
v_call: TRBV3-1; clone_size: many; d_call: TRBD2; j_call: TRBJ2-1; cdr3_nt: TGTGCCAGCGGGCTAGCGGGAGTCGATGAGCAGTTCTTC; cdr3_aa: CASGLAGVDEQFF
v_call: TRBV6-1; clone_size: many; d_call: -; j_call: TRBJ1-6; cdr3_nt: TGTGCCAGCACCCAACTCGGGCTTTACTCACCCCTCCACTTT; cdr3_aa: CASTQLGLYSPLHF
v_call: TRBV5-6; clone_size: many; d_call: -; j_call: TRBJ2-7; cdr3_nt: TGTGCCAGCAGCCCAGAGTCAGGGCGCGGGGCGAGCTCCTACGAGCAGTACTTC; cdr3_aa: CASSPESGRGASSYEQYF
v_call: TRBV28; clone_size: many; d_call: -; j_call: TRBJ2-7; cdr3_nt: TGTGCCAGCAGCTTCCAGGAGCAGTACTTC; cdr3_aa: CASSFQEQYF
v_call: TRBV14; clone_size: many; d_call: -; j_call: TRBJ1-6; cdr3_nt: TGTGCCAGCAGCCAAGGTCAGGGAGGGAATTCACCCCTCCACTTT; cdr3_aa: CASSQGQGGNSPLHF
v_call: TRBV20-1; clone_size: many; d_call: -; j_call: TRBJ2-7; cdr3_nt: TGCAGTGCTAGAGGATTCGAGTACGAGCAGTACTTC; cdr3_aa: CSARGFEYEQYF
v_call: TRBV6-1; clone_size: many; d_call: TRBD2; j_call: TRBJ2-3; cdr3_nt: TGTGCCAGCTCGGTCGGGGGGGCTGAAGATACGCAGTATTTT; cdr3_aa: CASSVGGAEDTQYF
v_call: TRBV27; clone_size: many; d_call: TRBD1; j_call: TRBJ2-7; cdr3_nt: TGTGCCAGCAGTTTATCGACAGGGAACGAGCAGTACTTC; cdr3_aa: CASSLSTGNEQYF
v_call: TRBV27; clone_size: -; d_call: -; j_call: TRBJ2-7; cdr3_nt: TGTGCCAGCAGTCCTCAGGGCCCCTACGAGCAGTACTTC; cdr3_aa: CASSPQGPYEQYF
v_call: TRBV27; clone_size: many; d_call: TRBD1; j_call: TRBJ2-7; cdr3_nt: TGTGCCAGCAGCCTCGGACAGGGCAGTTTCGAGCAGTACTTC; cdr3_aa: CASSLGQGSFEQYF
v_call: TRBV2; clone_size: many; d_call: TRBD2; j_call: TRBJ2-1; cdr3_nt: TGTGCCGGTGGGGGTAGCGGGACGGTCTCCTACAATGAGCAGTTCTTC; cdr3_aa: CAGGGSGTVSYNEQFF
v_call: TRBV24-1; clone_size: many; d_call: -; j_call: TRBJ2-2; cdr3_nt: TGTGCCACCAGTGATCCGATCGGGGCCGACACCGGGGAGCTGTTTTTT; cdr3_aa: CATSDPIGADTGELFF
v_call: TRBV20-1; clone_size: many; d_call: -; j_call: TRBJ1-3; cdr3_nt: TGCAGTGCTAGTGGGACGGCTCCTGGAAACACCATATATTTT; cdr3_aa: CSASGTAPGNTIYF
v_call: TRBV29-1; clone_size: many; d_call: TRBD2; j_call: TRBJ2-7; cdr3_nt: TGCAGCGTTGGGGAGGGCCTACGGGAGCAGTACTTC; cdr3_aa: CSVGEGLREQYF